One T cell receptor beta chain is described in this entry. Its antigen remains unidentified. Germline CDR1 MNHEY, CDR2 SVGAGI. This CDR3 has 16 residues. V dropped 4 bases and J dropped 4 bases, with 16 bases sitting between them. MiXCR was run by TCRdb on the RT-PCR reads, yielding one entry per CDR3 protein. The sample holds about 6,900 distinct CDR3 sequences, 80% to 85% seen once. These data come from a study of yellow fever vaccine responses in identical twins. Study-wide results and limits: Reportedly, the response of twins' T cells to the vaccine seemed partly convergent, partly personalized.

Sequenced here: T cells from blood (PBMCs), unsorted or a sorted subset (not recorded which), sampled before or after yellow fever vaccination (not recorded which). The chain links TRBV6-5 to TRBJ2-2, with D tentatively TRBD2 (5 bases). This receptor was taken from a young woman who received the yellow fever vaccine. CDR3 region: CASSSISDWSTGELFF. The CDR3 coding sequence is TGTGCCAGCAGTTCCATTAGCGACTGGTCCACCGGGGAGCTGTTTTTT.